A selection of T cell receptor beta chains follows, all from one sample in a study of OX40 agonist ivuxolimab in advanced cancers. Sequencing used immunoSEQ multiplex PCR; TCRdb keeps in-frame clones, though not all of them. Of 48,000 or so clones listed, around 80% were seen once; the top ten hold around 7.7%. The material sequenced was CD4+ or CD8+ T cells sorted from blood, taken in a trial of the OX40 agonist ivuxolimab. All receptors come from an adult with an advanced solid tumor such as melanoma, head and neck, liver or kidney cancer. Both conserved end residues are part of each CDR3. D genes are given only for firm matches. Rows may omit the clone size; those that give it use once, few, many or a size class.

D gene	V gene	J gene	clone size	CDR3 protein	CDR3 DNA
TRBD2	TRBV5-1	TRBJ2-2	-	CASSIQTSANTGELFF	TGCGCCAGCAGCATCCAGACTAGCGCGAACACCGGGGAGCTGTTTTTT
-	TRBV5-6	TRBJ2-3	-	CASSSQKGSDTQYF	TGTGCCAGCAGCTCTCAAAAGGGTTCGGATACGCAGTATTTT
-	TRBV4-3	TRBJ2-1	-	CASSQDRKVNTYNEQFF	TGCGCCAGCAGCCAAGATAGGAAGGTAAATACCTACAATGAGCAGTTCTTC
-	TRBV18	TRBJ2-7	-	CASRLEVSYEQYF	TGTGCCAGCCGTTTGGAGGTCAGTTACGAGCAGTACTTC
-	TRBV6-1	TRBJ2-5	-	CASTVGGVRQETQYF	TGTGCCAGCACCGTTGGGGGAGTTCGGCAAGAGACCCAGTACTTC
TRBD2	TRBV7-2	TRBJ2-3	-	CASSFLAGVTDTQYF	TGTGCCAGCAGCTTCCTAGCGGGAGTCACAGATACGCAGTATTTT
-	TRBV9	TRBJ2-1	-	CASSDHASSYNEQFF	TGTGCCAGCAGCGACCACGCAAGCTCCTACAATGAGCAGTTCTTC
-	TRBV7-6	TRBJ2-2	-	CASSLAPTGELFF	TGTGCCAGCAGCTTAGCCCCGACCGGGGAGCTGTTTTTT
-	TRBV2	TRBJ1-2	-	CASSELGARVYGYTF	TGTGCCAGCAGTGAGTTGGGGGCGCGGGTCTATGGCTACACCTTC
-	TRBV4-1	TRBJ2-1	-	CASSHNEQFF	TGCGCCAGCAGCCACAATGAGCAGTTCTTC
TRBD2	TRBV10-2	TRBJ2-5	-	CATEPLAEETQYF	TGCGCCACCGAGCCCCTAGCGGAAGAGACCCAGTACTTC
TRBD2	TRBV7-2	TRBJ2-3	-	CASSLDGRGTDTQYF	TGTGCCAGCAGCTTAGACGGGAGGGGCACAGATACGCAGTATTTT
-	TRBV5-1	TRBJ1-6	-	CASSPGSGIVGDSPLHF	TGCGCCAGCAGCCCCGGTAGTGGGATAGTCGGCGATTCACCCCTCCACTTT
TRBD1	TRBV30	TRBJ1-2	few	CAWRPGRGLFFNYGYTF	TGTGCCTGGAGACCAGGGAGGGGGCTTTTTTTCAACTATGGCTACACCTTC
-	TRBV15	TRBJ2-3	few	CATSNPVYTDTQYF	TGTGCCACCAGCAACCCTGTTTATACAGATACGCAGTATTTT
-	TRBV14	TRBJ2-7	-	CASSQVVRAYEQYF	TGTGCCAGCAGCCAAGTCGTAAGAGCCTACGAGCAGTACTTC
-	TRBV6-5	TRBJ2-2	few	CASSLGVAGELFF	TGTGCCAGCAGTTTAGGGGTTGCCGGGGAGCTGTTTTTT
-	TRBV5-1	TRBJ2-5	-	CASSLGATGTRETQYF	TGCGCCAGCAGCTTGGGGGCAACCGGAACGAGAGAGACCCAGTACTTC
TRBD1	TRBV29-1	TRBJ2-3	-	CSVVSGGTDTQYF	TGCAGCGTTGTGTCAGGGGGAACAGATACGCAGTATTTT
-	TRBV5-5	TRBJ2-7	once	CASSLLGAYEQYF	TGTGCCAGCAGCTTACTAGGAGCCTACGAGCAGTACTTC
-	TRBV11-2	TRBJ1-2	-	CASSLGLGDGYTF	TGTGCCAGCAGCTTAGGGTTGGGGGATGGCTACACCTTC
-	TRBV19	TRBJ2-3	-	CASSRGTGSTDTQYF	TGTGCCAGTAGTAGAGGGACGGGGAGCACAGATACGCAGTATTTT
-	TRBV19	TRBJ2-2	-	CASSIWGAGRNTGELFF	TGTGCCAGTAGTATATGGGGGGCAGGGCGAAACACCGGGGAGCTGTTTTTT
-	TRBV7-7	TRBJ2-1	-	CASSPTSNNEQFF	TGTGCCAGCAGCCCCACTAGCAACAATGAGCAGTTCTTC
-	TRBV19	TRBJ1-2	-	CASSISRNYGYTF	TGTGCCAGTAGTATCAGTCGGAACTATGGCTACACCTTC
-	TRBV7-9	TRBJ1-2	-	CASSFSRARFGYGYTF	TGTGCCAGCAGCTTTTCCCGGGCTAGGTTCGGGTATGGCTACACCTTC
-	TRBV6-6	TRBJ1-1	-	CASRRGGGTEAFF	TGTGCCAGCAGAAGGGGGGGAGGAACTGAAGCTTTCTTT
TRBD2	TRBV5-1	TRBJ2-5	-	CASSLKLAGDETQYF	TGCGCCAGCAGCTTGAAACTAGCGGGAGACGAGACCCAGTACTTC
TRBD1	TRBV7-9	TRBJ2-7	-	CASSPWTGGHEQYF	TGTGCCAGCAGCCCGTGGACAGGGGGGCACGAGCAGTACTTC
-	TRBV5-4	TRBJ2-3	-	CASSQVGSPSADTQYF	TGTGCCAGCAGCCAAGTTGGAAGCCCCTCAGCTGATACGCAGTATTTT
-	TRBV5-5	TRBJ2-7	-	CASSNRVHEQYF	TGTGCCAGCAGCAACAGGGTACACGAGCAGTACTTC
-	TRBV6-5	TRBJ1-1	-	CASSYSDSNTEAFF	TGTGCCAGCAGTTACTCGGACAGTAACACTGAAGCTTTCTTT
-	TRBV18	TRBJ1-1	few	CASSPVGRGNEAFF	TGTGCCAGCTCACCGGTGGGGCGCGGGAATGAAGCTTTCTTT
TRBD1	TRBV6-1	TRBJ2-7	-	CASSEGTGGSYEQYF	TGTGCCAGCAGTGAGGGGACAGGGGGCTCCTACGAGCAGTACTTC
TRBD2	TRBV7-9	TRBJ2-7	-	CASSFVAGGRYEQYF	TGTGCCAGCAGCTTTGTTGCGGGAGGTCGGTACGAGCAGTACTTC
TRBD1	TRBV7-9	TRBJ1-2	-	CASSPIGWAGGGGYTF	TGTGCCAGCAGCCCGATAGGGTGGGCAGGGGGCGGCGGCTACACCTTC
TRBD2	TRBV7-9	TRBJ2-7	-	CASSLAWREGRNEQYF	TGTGCCAGCAGCTTAGCATGGCGGGAGGGTAGAAACGAGCAGTACTTC
-	TRBV10-3	TRBJ2-7	-	CAISESGRGDYEQYF	TGTGCCATCAGTGAGTCAGGAAGGGGGGACTACGAGCAGTACTTC
-	TRBV19	TRBJ2-5	once	CASRAGYEETQYF	TGTGCCAGTCGCGCGGGCTATGAAGAGACCCAGTACTTC
TRBD1	TRBV27	TRBJ1-2	-	CASSDGTVYGYTF	TGTGCCAGCAGCGACGGGACAGTATATGGCTACACCTTC
TRBD1	TRBV18	TRBJ2-1	-	CASSPVSSTGDEQFF	TGTGCCAGCTCACCCGTTTCATCGACAGGGGATGAGCAGTTCTTC
-	TRBV19	TRBJ2-6	-	CASSIEAARGANVLTF	TGTGCCAGTAGTATAGAGGCAGCTAGGGGGGCCAACGTCCTGACTTTC
-	TRBV29-1	TRBJ2-5	-	CSVGGANLQETQYF	TGCAGCGTTGGCGGGGCTAACCTGCAAGAGACCCAGTACTTC
TRBD2	TRBV12-5	TRBJ2-3	few	CASGPPTSGTDTQYF	TGTGCTAGTGGACCTCCCACTAGCGGCACAGATACGCAGTATTTT
-	TRBV5-6	TRBJ2-7	-	CASSSRNEQYF	TGTGCCAGCAGCTCTAGGAACGAGCAGTACTTC
-	TRBV15	TRBJ1-2	-	CATSRLRGGMTYGYTF	TGTGCCACCAGCAGATTACGGGGAGGCATGACCTATGGCTACACCTTC
TRBD1	TRBV27	TRBJ2-7	once	CASSSSSGQLSYEQYF	TGTGCCAGCAGTTCTTCTTCGGGACAGTTGTCCTACGAGCAGTACTTC
-	TRBV28	TRBJ1-1	-	CASSSYERGHAEAFF	TGTGCCAGCAGTTCTTACGAGCGGGGGCACGCTGAAGCTTTCTTT
-	TRBV19	TRBJ2-1	-	CASKPRGNNEQFF	TGTGCCAGTAAACCGAGAGGAAACAATGAGCAGTTCTTC
-	TRBV5-5	TRBJ1-1	few	CASSQFPGYTEAFF	TGCGCCAGCAGCCAGTTCCCAGGGTACACTGAAGCTTTCTTT
-	TRBV30	TRBJ1-2	once	CAWRSDMLGGYTF	TGTGCCTGGAGGTCCGATATGCTAGGTGGCTACACCTTC
TRBD1	TRBV4-1	TRBJ1-4	-	CASSHDRAGANEKLFF	TGCGCCAGCAGCCACGACAGGGCGGGGGCTAATGAAAAACTGTTTTTT
-	TRBV10-2	TRBJ1-4	-	CASSEYTGNEKLFF	TGCGCCAGCAGTGAGTACACCGGTAATGAAAAACTGTTTTTT